A single sample gave rise to the 32 T cell receptor beta chains below, sequenced in a study of blood T cell repertoires in COVID-19. Data came from immunoSEQ multiplex PCR; TCRdb stores just in-frame clones and leaves some out. This sample has about 300,000 clones, with around 92% found just once. Sequencing used peripheral blood. The receptors shown here come from a woman under 40 with COVID-19, enrolled during active disease.

V gene TRBV28 combines with J gene TRBJ1-5; D not resolved. Trimming left V 1 base short and J 0 bases short, with 7 bases between. This CDR3 has 15 residues. Germline V gene lookup returns CDR1 MDHEN and CDR2 SYDVKM. CDR3 coding DNA: TGTGCCAGCAGTTTATTGCGGGGTAGCAATCAGCCCCAGCATTTT. This sequence encodes CASSLLRGSNQPQHF. Full variable domain (rest looked up from reference TRBV28 and TRBJ1-5): DVKVTQSSRYLVKRTGEKVFLECVQDMDHENMFWYRQDPGLGLRLIYFSYDVKMKEKGDIPEGYSVSREKKERFSLILESASTNQTSMYLCASSLLRGSNQPQHFGDGTRLSIL.

This clone is a singleton in its sample. The chain recombines TRBV5-6 with TRBJ2-6; D possibly corresponds to TRBD1 (6 bases). The CDR3 has 16 residues. Germline V gives CDR1 SGHDT, CDR2 YYEEEE. Trimming cost V 2 bases and J 5 bases, with 14 bases left between them. The DNA for the CDR3 is TGTGCCAGCAGCTTCCTACAGGGTGGTAGGGCCAACGTCCTGACTTTC. It yields the protein CASSFLQGGRANVLTF.

V usage is TRBV12-3 or TRBV12-4 and J usage is TRBJ2-1, with 7 nucleotides matching TRBD1. The CDR3 consists of 13 residues. The trim removed 7 bases at V and 5 bases at J, leaving 5 bases unmatched. CDR3 DNA sequence: TGTGCCAGCACCGGGACAGCGAACAATGAGCAGTTCTTC. Translation gives CASTGTANNEQFF.

J is TRBJ1-5 and V is TRBV5-4, with D possibly being TRBD1 (6 bases). Deletions cut 5 bases from V and 0 bases from J, with 12 bases between. This CDR3 comprises 15 residues. The germline V gene encodes CDR1 SGHNT and CDR2 YYREEE (reference sequence). CDR3 loop: CASSSDRDSNQPQHF. The DNA of the CDR3 is TGTGCCAGCAGTTCGGACAGAGATAGCAATCAGCCCCAGCATTTT.

The rearrangement uses TRBV2 and TRBJ2-1; 7 bases are a match to TRBD2. The CDR3 is 15 residues long. With 6 bases clipped from V and 8 bases from J, the junction kept 13 bases outside the gene matches. Germline V CDR1 and CDR2: SNHLY, FYNNEI. The CDR3 coding sequence is TGTGCCAGCAGACGACCTAGCGGCTTCGGATATGAGCAGTTCTTC. Translated: CASRRPSGFGYEQFF.

This clone was detected once. The V and J genes are TRBV2 and TRBJ1-2, with D uncertain. The CDR3 sequence is 13 residues long. Germline V gene lookup returns CDR1 SNHLY and CDR2 FYNNEI. With 3 bases removed from V and 4 bases from J, the gap between germline ends came to 9 bases. The CDR3 nucleotides are TGTGCCAGCAGTGATGGGAGGGCCTATGGCTACACCTTC. It codes for CASSDGRAYGYTF.

This clone has only one observation. V and J are TRBV7-8 and TRBJ2-1, with TRBD2 matching over 9 bases. Germline CDR1 is SGHVS and CDR2 is FQNEAQ. This CDR3 has 16 residues. Germline trimming cut 3 bases from V and 8 bases from J; bases unmatched to any gene: 11. The CDR3 is CASSFSRASGVDEQFF. CDR3 DNA: TGTGCCAGCAGCTTTAGTAGGGCTAGCGGGGTGGATGAGCAGTTCTTC.

The chain recombines TRBV18 with TRBJ1-1; TRBD1 might be the D (5 bases). Germline CDR1 is KGHSH and CDR2 is LQKENI. Trimming took 3 bases from V and 7 from J, leaving 18 bases between them. The CDR3 length is 15 residues. The DNA for the CDR3 is TGTGCCAGCTCACCCGCGGTCGGGGGGTCTAGTGAAGCTTTCTTT. Amino acid sequence: CASSPAVGGSSEAFF.

Worth noting for this clone: Other DNA sequences of this sample code for an identical CDR3. The CDR3 DNA is TGCAGCGTCCGGACAGGGGATTCACCCCTCCACTTT. Encoded protein: CSVRTGDSPLHF. The genes are TRBV29-1 and TRBJ1-6; 9 bases are shared with TRBD1. This CDR3 contains 12 residues. Germline assignment: CDR1 SQVTM and CDR2 ANQGSEA. J was trimmed by 8 bases and V by 6 bases; bases with no gene match: 2.

V is TRBV7-3 and J is TRBJ2-3; D is possibly TRBD2 (5 bases). V shed 0 bases and J shed 4 bases, with 8 bases lying between them. The germline gives CDR1 SGHTA, CDR2 FQGTGA. This CDR3 comprises 14 residues. CDR3 sequence: CASSLTRASDTQYF. CDR3 coding DNA: TGTGCCAGCAGCTTAACGAGGGCCTCAGATACGCAGTATTTT.

This clone has just a few counts. The rearrangement uses TRBV4-3 and TRBJ1-2; D gene unclear. Germline V gives CDR1 LGHNA, CDR2 YSLEER. Trimming removed 0 bases at V and 0 bases at J, with 8 bases between. The CDR3 is 15 amino acids. Here the CDR3 reads CASSQDYNSNYGYTF. In nucleotides, the CDR3 is TGCGCCAGCAGCCAAGATTACAATTCTAACTATGGCTACACCTTC.

Remarks on this clone: Within the sample, other DNA sequences also encode this same CDR3. This chain connects TRBV5-1 to TRBJ2-5; 12 bases align to TRBD2. This CDR3 has 16 residues. Germline-derived CDR1 and CDR2 are SGHRS and YFSETQ. V lost 0 bases and J lost 1; bases outside the gene matches: 1. The CDR3 sequence is CASSLVLAGGQETQYF. CDR3 sequence (DNA): TGCGCCAGCAGCTTGGTACTAGCGGGGGGCCAAGAGACCCAGTACTTC.

This clone was seen a single time. V and J are TRBV28 and TRBJ1-1, with D uncertain. Germline loops: CDR1 MDHEN, CDR2 SYDVKM. V was clipped by 3 bases and J by 8 bases, with 10 bases between them. The CDR3 spans 12 residues. CDR3 sequence reads: CASSFSRSEAFF. The CDR3 DNA sequence: TGTGCCAGCAGTTTTAGCAGAAGCGAAGCTTTCTTT.

The gene calls are TRBV18 and TRBJ1-2; the D gene is possibly TRBD1 (6 bases). The CDR3 consists of 15 residues. The V end lost 2 bases, the J end lost 5 bases, and 15 bases lay between the germline ends. CDR1 and CDR2 from the germline V gene are KGHSH and LQKENI. The CDR3, as DNA: TGTGCCAGCTCACCAACAGAGACAGGTTTTTATGGCTACACCTTC. Translating gives CASSPTETGFYGYTF.

The CDR3 protein is CASRNGQGGLSTLLAKNIQYF. Here the CDR3 DNA reads TGTGCCAGCAGAAACGGACAGGGGGGTCTTTCCACCCTTTTAGCCAAAAACATTCAGTACTTC. The chain carries TRBV28 and TRBJ2-4; TRBD1 aligns across 10 bases. The CDR3 runs 21 residues. Trimming removed 6 bases from V and 0 bases from J; junction bases left unmatched: 20. The V gene's germline CDR1 is MDHEN and CDR2 SYDVKM.

The chain links TRBV7-2 to TRBJ1-2, with D unresolved. Germline V gene data show CDR1 as SGHTA and CDR2 as FQGNSA. This CDR3 is 14 amino acids long. Deletions cut 4 bases from V and 2 bases from J, with 11 bases between. The chain's CDR3 is CASSYPGKNYGYTF. In nucleotides, the CDR3 is TGTGCCAGCAGCTACCCCGGGAAAAACTATGGCTACACCTTC. The entire variable domain, with the rest obtained from reference TRBV7-2 and TRBJ1-2, is as follows: GAGVSQSPSNKVTEKGKDVELRCDPISGHTALYWYRQSLGQGLEFLIYFQGNSAPDKSGLPSDRFSAERTGGSVSTLTIQRTQQEDSAVYLCASSYPGKNYGYTFGSGTRLTVV.

V is TRBV27 and J is TRBJ2-2, with 7 positions matching TRBD1. Germline CDR1 is MNHEY and CDR2 is SMNVEV (reference sequence). Trimming at V came to 5 bases and at J to 2 bases, leaving 5 bases not matched to a gene. CDR3 length: 15 residues. CDR3 in DNA: TGTGCCAGCAGTCCCCGACAGGGTAACACCGGGGAGCTGTTTTTT. Translated: CASSPRQGNTGELFF.

Here the CDR3 reads CASSDDRGPRNGYTF. The CDR3 bases are TGTGCCAGTAGTGACGACAGGGGGCCGAGGAATGGCTACACCTTC. V is TRBV19 and J is TRBJ1-2; 10 bases align to TRBD1. Germline assignment: CDR1 LNHDA and CDR2 SQIVND (reference sequence). CDR3 length equals 15 residues. V was clipped by 5 bases and J by 6 bases; unmatched bases: 9.

The chain couples TRBV2 to TRBJ2-3; 9 bases are a match to TRBD2. The CDR3 totals 15 residues. Germline assignment: CDR1 SNHLY and CDR2 FYNNEI. With V trimmed by 6 bases and J by 2 bases, 6 bases remained unmatched. The CDR3 is CASRAGTSITDTQYF. The CDR3 nucleotides read TGTGCCAGCAGGGCCGGGACTAGCATCACAGATACGCAGTATTTT.

This chain joins TRBV11-2 and TRBJ2-1; TRBD2 agrees at 7 bases. V shed 2 bases, J shed 10 bases, and the junction held 14 bases outside the gene matches. Germline V lookup: CDR1 SGHAT, CDR2 FQNNGV. The CDR3 spans 16 residues. CDR3 amino acids: CASSLRRGGIPPEQFF. The CDR3 nucleotides read TGTGCCAGCAGCTTAAGGCGCGGGGGAATCCCTCCGGAGCAGTTCTTC. The variable domain in full, with the rest retrieved from reference TRBV11-2 and TRBJ2-1, is EAGVAQSPRYKIIEKRQSVAFWCNPISGHATLYWYQQILGQGPKLLIQFQNNGVVDDSQLPKDRFSAERLKGVDSTLKIQPAKLEDSAVYLCASSLRRGGIPPEQFFGPGTRLTVL.

The chain uses TRBV19 and TRBJ2-1; the match to TRBD1 covers 7 bases. The CDR3 runs 21 residues. After removal of 4 bases from V and 8 bases from J, the junction contained 29 bases not matched to a gene. The germline V gene encodes CDR1 LNHDA and CDR2 SQIVND (reference sequence). DNA of the CDR3: TGTGCCAGTAGTACGTGGGGCCCGACAGGGTATGTGTCCCCAGGCCAAGATGAGCAGTTCTTC. Its translation is CASSTWGPTGYVSPGQDEQFF.

The chain joins TRBV5-6 to TRBJ2-3; maybe TRBD1 (5 bases). The V end was cut by 1 base, the J end by 0 bases, with 9 bases between. CDR1 and CDR2 (germline): SGHDT, YYEEEE. The CDR3 is 15 residues long. CDR3 in amino acids: CASSLWTLSTDTQYF. The CDR3, as DNA: TGTGCCAGCAGCTTGTGGACACTGAGCACAGATACGCAGTATTTT.

The V gene is TRBV5-5, the J gene TRBJ2-5, with 9 positions matching TRBD2. This CDR3 is 17 amino acids long. The ends lost 3 bases at V and 1 base at J; junction bases unmatched: 10. Germline CDR1 SGHKS, CDR2 YYEKEE (reference sequence). The CDR3 region has the DNA TGTGCCAGCAGCTCGCACCCTCTAGCGGGGTCCCAAGAGACCCAGTACTTC. Residues: CASSSHPLAGSQETQYF.

The chain joins TRBV4-1 to TRBJ1-2; 10 positions agree with TRBD1. J was trimmed by 8 bases and V by 1 base; bases with no gene match: 4. The CDR3 totals 14 residues. The germline CDR1 and CDR2 sequences are MGHRA and YSYEKL. CDR3 loop: CASSQVGTGVGYTF. DNA of the CDR3: TGCGCCAGCAGCCAAGTAGGGACAGGGGTAGGCTACACCTTC.

On this clone: The same CDR3 also results from other DNA sequences found in this sample. The genes are TRBV6-6 and TRBJ2-1, with 7 bases lining up with TRBD1. The CDR3 covers 14 residues. Looked up from germline, CDR1 is MNHNY and CDR2 is SVGAGI (reference sequence). After removal of 2 bases from V and 4 bases from J, the junction contained 2 bases not matched to a gene. CDR3 DNA: TGTGCCAGCAGTTACACAGGGGCTTACAATGAGCAGTTCTTC. It is translated as CASSYTGAYNEQFF.

V gene TRBV5-1 combines with J gene TRBJ1-2; possibly TRBD1 for D (6 bases). This CDR3 contains 14 residues. CDR1 and CDR2 (germline): SGHRS, YFSETQ. Trimming stripped 4 bases from V and 6 bases from J, with 16 bases between. CDR3 coding DNA: TGCGCCAGCAGCACACAGGAGGGGGGGAATGGCTACACCTTC. Residues: CASSTQEGGNGYTF.

The count of this clone is one. This chain links TRBV18 with TRBJ1-4; D might be TRBD1 (5 bases). Germline CDR1 and CDR2: KGHSH and LQKENI. This CDR3 has 13 amino acids. Trimming shortened V by 10 bases and J by 7 bases, and 16 bases separated the two germline ends. The CDR3, as DNA: TGTGCCACGGGGGAGCAACGGAGTGAAAAACTGTTTTTT. It encodes CATGEQRSEKLFF.

This clone was recorded only once. The chain employs TRBV28 and TRBJ1-1, with D hard to call. The germline V gene encodes CDR1 MDHEN and CDR2 SYDVKM. This CDR3 contains 14 residues. The ends were cut back, 4 bases at V and 3 bases at J, with 12 bases in the middle. For the CDR3, the DNA is TGTGCCAGCAGTTCGGGTGACGTGGACACTGAAGCTTTCTTT. Amino acid sequence: CASSSGDVDTEAFF. The whole variable domain, filled in from reference TRBV28 and TRBJ1-1, reads DVKVTQSSRYLVKRTGEKVFLECVQDMDHENMFWYRQDPGLGLRLIYFSYDVKMKEKGDIPEGYSVSREKKERFSLILESASTNQTSMYLCASSSGDVDTEAFFGQGTRLTVV.

J is TRBJ2-5 and V is TRBV5-6; D remains unclear. Trimming removed 0 bases from V and 4 bases from J, with 13 bases in between. This CDR3 has 15 residues. The germline CDR1 and CDR2 sequences are SGHDT and YYEEEE. CDR3 region: CASSLVVSGGETQYF. CDR3 sequence (DNA): TGTGCCAGCAGCTTGGTTGTTTCAGGTGGAGAGACCCAGTACTTC.

J is TRBJ1-2 and V is TRBV2; 9 bases are shared with TRBD1. This CDR3 is built from 15 residues. Germline loops: CDR1 SNHLY, CDR2 FYNNEI. The ends lost 3 bases at V and 4 bases at J; junction bases unmatched: 6. The CDR3 region has the DNA TGTGCCAGCAGTGAGATGACAGGGGGTAGCTATGGCTACACCTTC. It translates to CASSEMTGGSYGYTF.

This clone was detected only once. The chain couples TRBV7-8 to TRBJ1-1; D gene uncertain. This CDR3 is 15 amino acids long. V was cut by 2 bases and J by 5 bases, with 15 bases left in between. Germline V gene data show CDR1 as SGHVS and CDR2 as FQNEAQ. This CDR3 reads CASSLIPGFITEAFF. The CDR3 nucleotides are TGTGCCAGCAGCTTAATCCCGGGTTTTATTACTGAAGCTTTCTTT. The full variable domain, with the rest looked up from reference TRBV7-8 and TRBJ1-1, is GAGVSQSPRYKVAKRGQDVALRCDPISGHVSLFWYQQALGQGPEFLTYFQNEAQLDKSGLPSDRFFAERPEGSVSTLKIQRTQQEDSAVYLCASSLIPGFITEAFFGQGTRLTVV.

This chain joins TRBV4-2 and TRBJ2-3; 15 bases align to TRBD2. The germline CDR1 and CDR2 sequences are LGHNA and YNFKEQ. CDR3 length: 19 amino acids. Unmatched junction bases numbered 14, after V lost 6 bases and J lost 4 bases. The CDR3 loop is CASSFGALGLAGGSDTQYF. The CDR3 DNA reads as TGTGCCAGCAGTTTTGGTGCTCTCGGACTAGCGGGGGGGTCAGATACGCAGTATTTT.